The 29 T cell receptor beta chains listed next were all sequenced from one sample in a study of T cells after yellow fever vaccination. TCRdb reprocessed the 5' RACE reads via MiXCR and lists one record per CDR3 protein. The sample has roughly 32,000 distinct CDR3 sequences, around 4.8% seen once. The sample was CD8+ T cells sorted from PBMCs, taken 5 days after the yellow fever booster vaccination. These receptors came from a man aged 30 to 45 who received the YFV17D yellow fever vaccine.

This clonotype was recorded many times. The chain combines TRBV29-1 with TRBJ1-6; 10 nucleotides match TRBD1. The CDR3 totals 13 residues. Germline CDR1 and CDR2: SQVTM and ANQGSEA. The V gene end was trimmed by 6 bases and the J gene end by 8 bases; junction bases not matched to a gene: 4. CDR3 sequence (DNA): TGCAGCGTGTCCGGGACAGGGGATTCACCCCTCCACTTT. It codes for CSVSGTGDSPLHF.

This clonotype was seen repeatedly, ten times or more. The chain combines TRBV7-9 with TRBJ2-7, with D perhaps TRBD1 (5 bases). The CDR3 loop spans 15 amino acids. Germline CDR1 SEHNR, CDR2 FQNEAQ (reference sequence). Trimming stripped 11 bases from V and 0 bases from J, with 20 bases between. The CDR3: CAVKHTDRISYEQYF. The CDR3 nucleotides read TGTGCCGTAAAACACACCGACAGAATCTCCTACGAGCAGTACTTC. Combining the CDR3 with reference TRBV7-9 and TRBJ2-7 gives the whole variable domain DTGVSQNPRHKITKRGQNVTFRCDPISEHNRLYWYRQTLGQGPEFLTYFQNEAQLEKSRLLSDRFSAERPKGSFSTLEIQRTEQGDSAMYLCAVKHTDRISYEQYFGPGTRLTVT.

This clonotype showed up many times. V gene TRBV24-1 combines with J gene TRBJ2-1; no definite D call. This CDR3 is 18 amino acids long. V was shortened by 3 bases and J by 3 bases, with 20 bases between the two germline ends. The V gene's germline CDR1 is KGHDR and CDR2 SFDVKD. The CDR3 DNA is TGTGCCACCAGTGATCCACATATAGCCCCTCAAAACTACAATGAGCAGTTCTTC. It codes for CATSDPHIAPQNYNEQFF.

The sample holds many counts of this clonotype. The V and J genes are TRBV15 and TRBJ1-1; 7 bases are shared with TRBD1. CDR1 is LNHNV and CDR2 is YYDKDF in the germline V gene (reference sequence). V shed 9 bases and J 1 base; nucleotides not matched to a gene: 5. This CDR3 has 13 amino acids. The CDR3 coding sequence is TGTGCCACTATGACAGGGCCGAACACTGAAGCTTTCTTT. Its translation: CATMTGPNTEAFF.

The chain carries TRBV20-1 and TRBJ2-1, with D unclear. Between the trimmed V and J ends, which lost 3 bases and 0 bases, there was a span of 12 bases. From germline, CDR1 is DFQATT and CDR2 SNEGSKA (reference sequence). The CDR3 totals 15 residues. CDR3 loop: CSASESLSSYNEQFF. The DNA of the CDR3 is TGCAGTGCTAGCGAGTCCCTGAGCTCCTACAATGAGCAGTTCTTC.

This clonotype has ten or more counts. The conserved phenylalanine or tryptophan is not found at the CDR3 terminus, so this likely reflects a read error. It is unclear where the CDR3 begins or ends on the DNA, so no DNA is shown, and the CDR3 is as TCRdb lists it. The V and J genes are TRBV29-1 and TRBJ2-7; TRBD2, as called in the table, went unchecked against the DNA. The CDR3 region is 11 residues in length, termini included. CDR1 SQVTM and CDR2 ANQGSEA come from the germline V gene. The CDR3 reads CSVDCGLAGTS.

Many counts were recorded for this clonotype. The chain combines TRBV7-9 with TRBJ2-7; D not certain. V was clipped by 2 bases and J by 3 bases, with 5 bases between them. Germline-derived CDR1 and CDR2 are SEHNR and FQNEAQ (reference sequence). The CDR3 length is 12 residues. The CDR3 region is CASSLSDYEQYF. The CDR3 bases are TGTGCCAGCAGCTTATCGGACTACGAGCAGTACTTC. The full variable domain, its missing parts supplied by reference TRBV7-9 and TRBJ2-7, is DTGVSQNPRHKITKRGQNVTFRCDPISEHNRLYWYRQTLGQGPEFLTYFQNEAQLEKSRLLSDRFSAERPKGSFSTLEIQRTEQGDSAMYLCASSLSDYEQYFGPGTRLTVT.

Ten or more counts support this clonotype. The chain couples TRBV5-6 to TRBJ2-3; D is perhaps TRBD1 (7 bases). With 4 bases removed from V and 1 base from J, the gap between germline ends came to 13 bases. Germline assignment: CDR1 SGHDT and CDR2 YYEEEE. This CDR3 is built from 15 residues. The CDR3 DNA sequence: TGTGCCAGCAGCGGCGGGACAGTCGGCACAGATACGCAGTATTTT. Translated, it gives CASSGGTVGTDTQYF.

This clonotype was observed at least ten times. In DNA, the CDR3 is TGTGCCAGCAGTGACGAGACAGGGTATAATGAAAAACTGTTTTTT. The encoded protein is CASSDETGYNEKLFF. V and J are TRBV2 and TRBJ1-4; 7 bases are shared with TRBD1. CDR3 length: 15 amino acids. Per the germline V gene, CDR1 is SNHLY and CDR2 is FYNNEI. V trimming: 3 bases; J trimming: 4 bases; junction bases outside the gene matches: 5. Full variable domain (outside the CDR3, taken from reference TRBV2 and TRBJ1-4): EPEVTQTPSHQVTQMGQEVILRCVPISNHLYFYWYRQILGQKVEFLVSFYNNEISEKSEIFDDQFSVERPDGSNFTLKIRSTKLEDSAMYFCASSDETGYNEKLFFGSGTQLSVL.

The table lists this clonotype with many counts. J is TRBJ1-5 and V is TRBV6-2 or TRBV6-3, with 8 bases fitting TRBD1. V gave up 4 bases and J gave up 7 bases; unmatched junction bases: 9. This CDR3 has 15 amino acids. The germline CDR1 and CDR2 sequences are MNHEY and SVGEGT. This CDR3 is CASSFGQGLEQPQHF. Written as DNA, the CDR3 is TGTGCCAGCAGTTTCGGACAGGGCCTTGAACAGCCCCAGCATTTT.

The sample holds many counts of this clonotype. This chain connects TRBV4-3 to TRBJ2-1, with D maybe TRBD1 (5 bases). The germline V gene encodes CDR1 LGHNA and CDR2 YSLEER. The CDR3 sequence is 15 residues long. V was shortened by 0 bases and J by 4 bases, with 10 bases between the two germline ends. The CDR3 reads CASSQDRDIYNEQFF. As DNA, the CDR3 is TGCGCCAGCAGCCAAGACAGGGATATATACAATGAGCAGTTCTTC.

This clonotype came up a few times. The rearrangement links TRBV23-1 to TRBJ2-1; 8 nucleotides match TRBD2. TRBV23-1 counts as an open reading frame of uncertain function. This CDR3 comprises 19 residues. V dropped 1 base and J dropped 0; count of bases not matched to a gene: 11. CDR3 nucleotide sequence: TGCGCCAGCAGTCAATTCCCCTGCGGGAGGCCGAGCTCCTACAATGAGCAGTTCTTC. Residues: CASSQFPCGRPSSYNEQFF.

A few counts support this clonotype. This chain links TRBV5-1 with TRBJ2-7; 9 nucleotides line up with TRBD1. V was pared by 1 base and J by 4 bases, with 6 bases of the junction left unmatched. There are 15 residues in the CDR3. Germline-derived CDR1 and CDR2 are SGHRS and YFSETQ. The CDR3: CASSLSGTGSYEQYF. CDR3 coding DNA: TGCGCCAGCAGCTTGAGTGGGACAGGGTCTTACGAGCAGTACTTC.

This clonotype came up many times. This chain joins TRBV12-3 or TRBV12-4 and TRBJ2-7, with TRBD1 matching over 8 bases. After removal of 5 bases from V and 2 bases from J, the junction contained 11 bases not matched to a gene. This CDR3 comprises 16 residues. Here the CDR3 DNA reads TGTGCCAGCAGTCCCTTCGGACAGGGCGCAACCTACGAGCAGTACTTC. Protein: CASSPFGQGATYEQYF.

Many counts were recorded for this clonotype. The gene calls are TRBV20-1 and TRBJ2-7; D possibly corresponds to TRBD2 (6 bases). The V gene's germline CDR1 is DFQATT and CDR2 SNEGSKA (reference sequence). Between the trimmed V and J ends, which lost 6 bases and 5 bases, there was a span of 14 bases. The CDR3 is 12 residues long. CDR3 sequence: CSAAGTPHEQYF. CDR3 coding DNA: TGCAGTGCGGCGGGGACCCCTCACGAGCAGTACTTC.

This clonotype showed up many times. The chain recombines TRBV12-3 or TRBV12-4 with TRBJ2-4; D is ambiguous. This CDR3 has 13 residues. V was cut by 4 bases and J by 8 bases, with 12 bases left in between. In DNA form, the CDR3 reads TGTGCCAGCAGTTCGTACCCTCAGGACATTCAGTACTTC. It yields the protein CASSSYPQDIQYF.

In this sample, this clonotype turned up many times. J is TRBJ2-5 and V is TRBV3-1, with D possibly TRBD1 on 5 matching bases. Per germline, CDR1 LGHDT and CDR2 YNNKEL (reference sequence). Trimming stripped 8 bases from V and 5 bases from J, with 21 bases between. CDR3 length equals 15 residues. The CDR3 DNA follows: TGTGCCAGCGGAGCGACCCCAGGGTCGCGGGAGACCCAGTACTTC. Residues: CASGATPGSRETQYF.

This clonotype was picked up many times. V is TRBV20-1 and J is TRBJ2-3, with 16 positions matching TRBD2. The germline CDR1 and CDR2 sequences are DFQATT and SNEGSKA (reference sequence). The junction had 6 bases not matched to a gene; V was cut back by 6 bases and J by 0 bases. This CDR3 region has 17 residues. DNA for the CDR3: TGCAGTGCGGGACTAGCGGGAGGGTCGGTTAGCACAGATACGCAGTATTTT. This sequence encodes CSAGLAGGSVSTDTQYF.

This clonotype has ten or more counts. The gene calls are TRBV7-8 and TRBJ2-2, with TRBD2 matching over 7 bases. Looked up from germline, CDR1 is SGHVS and CDR2 is FQNEAQ. V trimming: 3 bases; J trimming: 5 bases; junction bases outside the gene matches: 3. This CDR3 spans 14 amino acids. The CDR3 spells CASSFVSGTGELFF. In DNA form, the CDR3 reads TGTGCCAGCAGCTTTGTTAGCGGGACCGGGGAGCTGTTTTTT.

This clonotype turned up a few times. The rearrangement joins TRBV9 to TRBJ2-2; D perhaps matches TRBD2 (6 bases). Between the trimmed V and J ends, which lost 2 bases and 0 bases, there was a span of 8 bases. CDR1 and CDR2 (germline): SGDLS, YYNGEE. This CDR3 comprises 15 residues. The CDR3 protein is CASSVASANTGELFF. The CDR3 nucleotides are TGTGCCAGCAGCGTGGCTAGCGCGAACACCGGGGAGCTGTTTTTT.

This clonotype has ten or more counts. The chain is built from TRBV4-3 and TRBJ2-2; 7 bases align to TRBD1. The V gene end was trimmed by 3 bases and the J gene end by 1 base; junction bases not matched to a gene: 5. The CDR3 is 16 amino acids. Germline V gene lookup returns CDR1 LGHNA and CDR2 YSLEER. The DNA of the CDR3 is TGCGCCAGCAGCCAGTTTTACAGGGGGAACACCGGGGAGCTGTTTTTT. Its protein product is CASSQFYRGNTGELFF.

Ten or more counts support this clonotype. The J gene is TRBJ2-1, the V gene TRBV6-5, with D perhaps given as TRBD1 or TRBD2 (5 bases each). The germline V gene has CDR1 MNHEY and CDR2 SVGAGI. CDR3 length: 13 residues. V lost 6 bases and J 6 bases, leaving 12 bases between the germline ends. The CDR3 bases are TGTGCCAGCAGCCCCGGGGCGGGCAATGAGCAGTTCTTC. Its protein product is CASSPGAGNEQFF.

Many counts were recorded for this clonotype. V gene TRBV20-1 combines with J gene TRBJ2-3, with unresolved D. From germline, CDR1 is DFQATT and CDR2 SNEGSKA (reference sequence). V shed 3 bases and J shed 3 bases, with 7 bases lying between them. This CDR3 is built from 12 residues. In DNA, the CDR3 is TGCAGTGCTAGGATGGGGACAGATACGCAGTATTTT. Its translation: CSARMGTDTQYF.

Many counts were recorded for this clonotype. The chain is built from TRBV12-3 or TRBV12-4 and TRBJ2-1; TRBD2 matches at 13 bases. The V segment lost 5 bases and the J segment 6 bases; nucleotides outside the gene matches: 7. The CDR3 is 16 residues long. The CDR3 coding sequence is TGTGCCAGCAGTCCCGGACTAGCGGGAGTCCCCAATGAGCAGTTCTTC. The encoded protein is CASSPGLAGVPNEQFF.

This clonotype was seen many times. J is TRBJ2-1 and V is TRBV4-3; tentative D call: TRBD2 (5 bases). Germline loops: CDR1 LGHNA, CDR2 YSLEER. V lost 0 bases to trimming and J lost 0 bases, with 9 bases between them. CDR3 length: 16 amino acids. The CDR3 nucleotides are TGCGCCAGCAGCCAAGACCCTCGGGACTCCTACAATGAGCAGTTCTTC. This translates into CASSQDPRDSYNEQFF.

This clonotype occurred many times. The gene calls are TRBV9 and TRBJ1-2, with 9 nucleotides matching TRBD1. This CDR3 region has 15 residues. CDR1 and CDR2 (germline): SGDLS, YYNGEE. The V segment lost 5 bases and the J segment 6 bases; nucleotides outside the gene matches: 11. CDR3 amino acids: CASRSTGTGSDGYTF. The CDR3 DNA is TGTGCCAGCAGGAGTACCGGGACAGGGAGCGATGGCTACACCTTC.

This clonotype showed up many times. The chain links TRBV3-1 to TRBJ2-1; 11 positions agree with TRBD2. Looked up from germline, CDR1 is LGHDT and CDR2 is YNNKEL (reference sequence). The CDR3 is 23 residues long. The V gene end was trimmed by 4 bases and the J gene end by 7 bases; junction bases not matched to a gene: 30. The CDR3 reads CASSLILHTSGSLRDPLGNEQFF. The CDR3 DNA reads TGTGCCAGCAGCCTGATCCTGCATACTAGCGGGAGTTTGCGGGACCCGTTGGGAAATGAGCAGTTCTTC.

This clonotype was counted ten times or more. The chain employs TRBV3-1 and TRBJ2-1; TRBD1 is a possible D gene (5 bases). CDR3 length: 14 residues. Looked up from germline, CDR1 is LGHDT and CDR2 is YNNKEL (reference sequence). The V gene lost 2 bases and the J gene lost 5 bases, with 10 bases spanning the gap. The CDR3 DNA is TGTGCCAGCAGCCAACCGCCAGGGAACAATGAGCAGTTCTTC. This codes for CASSQPPGNNEQFF.

This clonotype came up many times. The chain has TRBV29-1 and TRBJ2-7; D perhaps matches TRBD2 (6 bases). Per the germline V gene, CDR1 is SQVTM and CDR2 is ANQGSEA. Deletions cut 4 bases from V and 5 bases from J, with 15 bases between. The CDR3 runs 13 residues. The CDR3 here is CSVVGFGGNEQYF. In DNA form, the CDR3 reads TGCAGCGTTGTCGGCTTCGGCGGGAACGAGCAGTACTTC.